This section outlines one T cell receptor beta chain sequence together with its context. This sample also contains other DNA sequences that code for the same CDR3. V was pared by 0 bases and J by 0 bases, with 7 bases between. CDR3 length: 14 amino acids. Germline-derived CDR1 and CDR2 are SGDLS and YYNGEE. The data were obtained in a study of blood T cell repertoires in COVID-19. Repertoires were generated with immunoSEQ multiplex PCR, while TCRdb's copy carries only in-frame clones and drops some. There are almost 400,000 clones in the sample; roughly 91% occur only once, and about 1.7% lies in the top ten.

This TCR was recovered from a woman aged 30 to 39 who had recovered from COVID-19. Sequencing was performed on PBMCs or T cells enriched from blood (not recorded which). This chain links TRBV9 with TRBJ2-7; D perhaps matches TRBD2 (5 bases). The CDR3 loop is CASSVGGSSYEQYF. In DNA form, the CDR3 reads TGTGCCAGCAGCGTAGGTGGGAGCTCCTACGAGCAGTACTTC.